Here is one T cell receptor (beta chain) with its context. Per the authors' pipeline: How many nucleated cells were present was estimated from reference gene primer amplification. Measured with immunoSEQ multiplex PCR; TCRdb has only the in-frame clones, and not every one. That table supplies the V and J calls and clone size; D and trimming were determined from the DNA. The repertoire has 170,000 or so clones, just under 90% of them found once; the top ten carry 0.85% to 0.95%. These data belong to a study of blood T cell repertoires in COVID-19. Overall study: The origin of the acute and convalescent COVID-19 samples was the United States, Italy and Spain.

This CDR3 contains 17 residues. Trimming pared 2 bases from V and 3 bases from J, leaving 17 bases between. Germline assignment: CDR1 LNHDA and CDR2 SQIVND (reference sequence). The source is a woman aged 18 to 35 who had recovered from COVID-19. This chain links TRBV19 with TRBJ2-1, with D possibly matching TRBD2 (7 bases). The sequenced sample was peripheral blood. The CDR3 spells CASSIRLLGGLYNEQFF. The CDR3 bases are TGTGCCAGTAGTATAAGGCTTCTCGGGGGGCTCTACAATGAGCAGTTCTTC.